This TCR beta chain is drawn from a study of neurological immune-mediated disorders. This clonotype was seen at least ten times. The V gene lost 0 bases and the J gene lost 4 bases, with 10 bases spanning the gap. The germline CDR1 and CDR2 sequences are LNHDA and SQIVND (reference sequence). The CDR3 loop spans 14 amino acids. Libraries from sorted cells used 1 million T cells (CD4+ or CD8+). MiXCR, run by TCRdb on the 5' RACE reads, gives a single entry per CDR3 protein. The table lists about 54,000 distinct CDR3 sequences, over 3.5% of them singletons. This chain links TRBV19 with TRBJ2-7; D not resolved. Sequencing was performed on CD4+ T cells from blood. This TCR derives from a woman aged 35 to 49 with multiple sclerosis. In DNA form, the CDR3 reads TGTGCCAGTAGTATAGACGGAGCCGCGTACGAGCAGTACTTC. This gives the protein CASSIDGAAYEQYF.